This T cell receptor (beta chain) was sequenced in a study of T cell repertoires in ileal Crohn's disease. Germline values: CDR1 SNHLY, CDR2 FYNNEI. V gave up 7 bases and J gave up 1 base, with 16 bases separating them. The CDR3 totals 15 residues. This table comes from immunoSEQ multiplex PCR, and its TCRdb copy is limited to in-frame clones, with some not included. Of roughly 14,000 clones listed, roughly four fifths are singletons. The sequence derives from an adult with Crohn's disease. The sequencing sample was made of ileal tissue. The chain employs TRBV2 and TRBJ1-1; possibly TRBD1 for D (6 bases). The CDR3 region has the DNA TGTGCCAGCATCAGAATAGGGACAAAGAACACTGAAGCTTTCTTT. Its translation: CASIRIGTKNTEAFF.